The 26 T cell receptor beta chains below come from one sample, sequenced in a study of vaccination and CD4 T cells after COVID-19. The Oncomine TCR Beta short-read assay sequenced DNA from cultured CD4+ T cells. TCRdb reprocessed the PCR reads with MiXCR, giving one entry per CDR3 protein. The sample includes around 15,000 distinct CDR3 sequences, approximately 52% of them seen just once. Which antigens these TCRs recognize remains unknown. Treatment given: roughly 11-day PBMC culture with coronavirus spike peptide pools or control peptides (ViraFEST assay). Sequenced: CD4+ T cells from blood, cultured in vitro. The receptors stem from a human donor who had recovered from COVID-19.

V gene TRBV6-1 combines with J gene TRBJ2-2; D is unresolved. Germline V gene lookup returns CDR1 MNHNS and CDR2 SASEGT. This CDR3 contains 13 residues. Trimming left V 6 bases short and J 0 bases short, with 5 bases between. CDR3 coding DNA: TGTGCCAGCAGACTACCGAACACCGGGGAGCTGTTTTTT. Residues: CASRLPNTGELFF.

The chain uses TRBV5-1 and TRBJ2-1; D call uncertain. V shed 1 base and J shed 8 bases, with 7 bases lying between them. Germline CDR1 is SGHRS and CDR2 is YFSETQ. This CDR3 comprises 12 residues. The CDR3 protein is CASSLQMDEQFF. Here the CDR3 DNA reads TGCGCCAGCAGCTTGCAGATGGATGAGCAGTTCTTC.

In DNA form, the CDR3 reads TGTGCCAGCACCCAGGACAGGTGGCTCTACGAGCAGTACTTC. Amino acid sequence: CASTQDRWLYEQYF. The chain recombines TRBV6-4 with TRBJ2-7, with 7 bases matching TRBD1. The CDR3 consists of 14 residues. V shed 7 bases and J 3 bases; nucleotides not matched to a gene: 9. Germline lookup yields CDR1 MRHNA and CDR2 SNTAGT.

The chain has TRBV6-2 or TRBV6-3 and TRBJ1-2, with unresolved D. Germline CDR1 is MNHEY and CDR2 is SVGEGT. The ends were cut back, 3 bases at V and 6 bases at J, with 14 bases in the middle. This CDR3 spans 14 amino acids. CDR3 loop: CASSYSGSGDGYTF. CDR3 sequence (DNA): TGTGCCAGCAGTTATTCAGGATCCGGGGATGGCTACACCTTC.

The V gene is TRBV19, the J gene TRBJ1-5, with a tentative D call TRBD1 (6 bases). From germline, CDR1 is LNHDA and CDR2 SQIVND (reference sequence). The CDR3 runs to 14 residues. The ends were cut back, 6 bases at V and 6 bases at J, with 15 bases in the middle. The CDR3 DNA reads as TGTGCCAGTAGAATGAGGGGGGTGGGTCAGCCCCAGCATTTT. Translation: CASRMRGVGQPQHF. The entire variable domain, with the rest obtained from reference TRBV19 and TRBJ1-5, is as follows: DGGITQSPKYLFRKEGQNVTLSCEQNLNHDAMYWYRQDPGQGLRLIYYSQIVNDFQKGDIAEGYSVSREKKESFPLTVTSAQKNPTAFYLCASRMRGVGQPQHFGDGTRLSIL.

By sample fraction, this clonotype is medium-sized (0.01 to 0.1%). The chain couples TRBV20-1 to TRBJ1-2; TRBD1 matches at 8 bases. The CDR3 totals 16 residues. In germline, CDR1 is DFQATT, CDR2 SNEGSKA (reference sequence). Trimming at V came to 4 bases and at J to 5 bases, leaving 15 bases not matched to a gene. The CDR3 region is CSATHLTGGLKYGYTF. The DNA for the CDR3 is TGCAGTGCTACCCACCTTACAGGGGGACTCAAGTATGGCTACACCTTC.

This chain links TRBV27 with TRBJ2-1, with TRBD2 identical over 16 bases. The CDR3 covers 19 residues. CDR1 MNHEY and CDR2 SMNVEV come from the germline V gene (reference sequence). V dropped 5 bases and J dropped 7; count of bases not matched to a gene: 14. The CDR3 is CASSLRAGTSGRAWNEQFF. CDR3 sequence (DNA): TGTGCCAGCAGTCTAAGGGCAGGGACTAGCGGGAGGGCCTGGAATGAGCAGTTCTTC.

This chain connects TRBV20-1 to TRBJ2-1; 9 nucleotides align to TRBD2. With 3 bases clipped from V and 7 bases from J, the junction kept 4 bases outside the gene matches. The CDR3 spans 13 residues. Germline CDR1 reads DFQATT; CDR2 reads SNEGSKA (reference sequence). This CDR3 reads CSASGTSQNEQFF. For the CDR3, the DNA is TGCAGTGCTAGCGGGACTAGCCAGAATGAGCAGTTCTTC.

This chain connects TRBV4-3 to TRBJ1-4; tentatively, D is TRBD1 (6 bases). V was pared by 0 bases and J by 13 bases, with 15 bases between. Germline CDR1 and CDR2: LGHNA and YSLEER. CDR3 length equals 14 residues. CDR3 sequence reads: CASSQEGEGVGLFF. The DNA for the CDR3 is TGCGCCAGCAGCCAAGAAGGGGAGGGGGTAGGACTGTTTTTT.

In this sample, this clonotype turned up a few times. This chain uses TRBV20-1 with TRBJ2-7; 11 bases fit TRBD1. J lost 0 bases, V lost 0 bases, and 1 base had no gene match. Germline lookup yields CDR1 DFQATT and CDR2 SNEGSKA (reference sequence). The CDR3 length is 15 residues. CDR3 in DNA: TGCAGTGCTAGAGATGGGACAGGGGGCTCCTACGAGCAGTACTTC. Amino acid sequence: CSARDGTGGSYEQYF.

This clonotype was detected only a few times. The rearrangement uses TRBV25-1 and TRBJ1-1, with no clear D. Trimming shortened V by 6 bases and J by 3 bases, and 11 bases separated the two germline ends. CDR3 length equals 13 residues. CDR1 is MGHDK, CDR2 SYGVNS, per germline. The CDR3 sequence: CASREREYTEAFF. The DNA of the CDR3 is TGTGCCAGCAGGGAGAGGGAGTACACTGAAGCTTTCTTT.

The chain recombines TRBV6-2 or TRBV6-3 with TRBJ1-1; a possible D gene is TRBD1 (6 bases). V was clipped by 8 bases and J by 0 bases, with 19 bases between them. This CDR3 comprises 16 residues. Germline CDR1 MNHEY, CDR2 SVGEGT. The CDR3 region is CASGSDRIGMNTEAFF. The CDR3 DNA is TGTGCCAGCGGCTCCGACAGGATAGGGATGAACACTGAAGCTTTCTTT.

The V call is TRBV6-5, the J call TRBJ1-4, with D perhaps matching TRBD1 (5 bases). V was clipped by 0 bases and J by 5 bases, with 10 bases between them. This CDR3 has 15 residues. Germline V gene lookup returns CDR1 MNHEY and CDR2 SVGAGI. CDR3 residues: CASSYSGGYNEKLFF. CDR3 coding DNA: TGTGCCAGCAGTTACTCTGGGGGGTACAATGAAAAACTGTTTTTT.

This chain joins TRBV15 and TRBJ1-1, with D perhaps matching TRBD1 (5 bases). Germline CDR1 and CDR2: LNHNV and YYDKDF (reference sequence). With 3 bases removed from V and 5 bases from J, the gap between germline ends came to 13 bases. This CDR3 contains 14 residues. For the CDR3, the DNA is TGTGCCACCAGCAGGGCCTGGGGCCCAACTGAAGCTTTCTTT. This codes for CATSRAWGPTEAFF.

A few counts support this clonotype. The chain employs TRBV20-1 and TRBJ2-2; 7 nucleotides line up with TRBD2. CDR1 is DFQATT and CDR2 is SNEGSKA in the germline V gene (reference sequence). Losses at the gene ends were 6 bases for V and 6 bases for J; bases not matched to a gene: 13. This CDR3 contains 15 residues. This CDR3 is CSASPRGRAAGELFF. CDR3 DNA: TGCAGTGCCTCACCAAGAGGGAGGGCCGCCGGGGAGCTGTTTTTT.

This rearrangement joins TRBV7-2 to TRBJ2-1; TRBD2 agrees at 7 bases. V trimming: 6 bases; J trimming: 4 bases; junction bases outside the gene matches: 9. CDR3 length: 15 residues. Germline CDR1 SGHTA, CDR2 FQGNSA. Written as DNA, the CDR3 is TGTGCCAGCAGTTCTGGGCTAGCGGAGTACAATGAGCAGTTCTTC. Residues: CASSSGLAEYNEQFF.

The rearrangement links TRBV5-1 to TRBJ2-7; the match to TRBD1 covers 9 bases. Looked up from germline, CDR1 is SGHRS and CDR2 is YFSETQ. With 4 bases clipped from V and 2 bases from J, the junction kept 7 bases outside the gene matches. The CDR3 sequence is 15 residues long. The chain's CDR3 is CASSGTYRGPYEQYF. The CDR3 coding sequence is TGCGCCAGCAGCGGGACCTACAGGGGGCCCTACGAGCAGTACTTC.

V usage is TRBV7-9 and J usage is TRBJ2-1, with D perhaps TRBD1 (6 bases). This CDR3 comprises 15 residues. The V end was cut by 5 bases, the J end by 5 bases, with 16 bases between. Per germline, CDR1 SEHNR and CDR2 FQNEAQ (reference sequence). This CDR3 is CASSHGQIPNNEQFF. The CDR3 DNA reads TGTGCCAGCAGCCATGGACAGATTCCCAACAATGAGCAGTTCTTC.

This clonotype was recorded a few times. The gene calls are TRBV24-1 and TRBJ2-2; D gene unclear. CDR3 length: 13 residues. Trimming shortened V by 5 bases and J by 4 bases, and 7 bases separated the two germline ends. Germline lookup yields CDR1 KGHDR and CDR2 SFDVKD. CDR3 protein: CATSATGTGELFF. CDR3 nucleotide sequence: TGTGCCACCAGTGCGACTGGCACCGGGGAGCTGTTTTTT.

The CDR3 sequence is CASSVPGGGNEQFF. The CDR3 coding sequence is TGTGCCAGCAGTGTTCCAGGGGGTGGCAATGAGCAGTTCTTC. The chain links TRBV28 to TRBJ2-1, with 7 bases aligning to TRBD1. Trimming removed 5 bases from V and 6 bases from J; junction bases left unmatched: 7. This CDR3 contains 14 residues. Looked up from germline, CDR1 is MDHEN and CDR2 is SYDVKM.

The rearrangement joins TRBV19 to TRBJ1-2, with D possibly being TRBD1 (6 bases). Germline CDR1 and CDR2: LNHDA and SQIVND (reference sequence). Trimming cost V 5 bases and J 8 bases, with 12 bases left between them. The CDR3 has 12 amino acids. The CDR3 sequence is CASSETGWGYTF. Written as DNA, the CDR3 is TGTGCCAGTAGTGAGACAGGTTGGGGCTACACCTTC. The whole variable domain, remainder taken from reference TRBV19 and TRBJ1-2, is DGGITQSPKYLFRKEGQNVTLSCEQNLNHDAMYWYRQDPGQGLRLIYYSQIVNDFQKGDIAEGYSVSREKKESFPLTVTSAQKNPTAFYLCASSETGWGYTFGSGTRLTVV.

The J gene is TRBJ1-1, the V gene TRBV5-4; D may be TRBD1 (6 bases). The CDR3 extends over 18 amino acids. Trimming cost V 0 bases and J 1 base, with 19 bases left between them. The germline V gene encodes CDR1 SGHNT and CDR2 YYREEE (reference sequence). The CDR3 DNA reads TGTGCCAGCAGCTTGGTAGGGGGGGGGCTTCGACGGAACACTGAAGCTTTCTTT. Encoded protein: CASSLVGGGLRRNTEAFF.

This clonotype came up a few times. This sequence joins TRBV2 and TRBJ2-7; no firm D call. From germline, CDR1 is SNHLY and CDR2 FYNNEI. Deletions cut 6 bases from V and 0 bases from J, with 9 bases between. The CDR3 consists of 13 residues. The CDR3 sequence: CASRYLSSYEQYF. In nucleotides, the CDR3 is TGTGCCAGCAGATATTTGAGCTCCTACGAGCAGTACTTC.

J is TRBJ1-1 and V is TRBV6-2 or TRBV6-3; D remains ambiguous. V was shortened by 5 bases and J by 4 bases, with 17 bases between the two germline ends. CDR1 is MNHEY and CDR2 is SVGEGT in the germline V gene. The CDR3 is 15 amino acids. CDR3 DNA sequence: TGTGCCAGCAGTCCCAATATGGGCGCGGGCACTGAAGCTTTCTTT. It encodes CASSPNMGAGTEAFF.

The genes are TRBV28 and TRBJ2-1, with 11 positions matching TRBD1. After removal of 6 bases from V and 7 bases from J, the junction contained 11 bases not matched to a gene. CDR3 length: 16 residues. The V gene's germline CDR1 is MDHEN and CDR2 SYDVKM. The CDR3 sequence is CASRPAGQGGLNEQFF. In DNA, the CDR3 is TGTGCCAGCAGGCCTGCGGGACAGGGGGGCTTGAATGAGCAGTTCTTC.

CDR3 nucleotide sequence: TGTGCCAGCAGCATGACAGGGAAGACCTACGAGCAGTACTTC. Its translation: CASSMTGKTYEQYF. The chain employs TRBV11-2 and TRBJ2-7, with 7 bases matching TRBD1. CDR1 is SGHAT, CDR2 FQNNGV, per germline. Trimming removed 5 bases from V and 2 bases from J; junction bases left unmatched: 6. The CDR3 has 14 amino acids.